A selection of T cell receptor beta chains follows, all from one sample in a study of CD8 T cells in Susac syndrome. TCRdb reprocessed the immunoSEQ multiplex PCR reads via MiXCR and lists one record per CDR3 protein. The sample holds over 350,000 distinct CDR3 sequences; more than 80% are singletons and the top ten take about 0.1%. Input material: CD8+ T cells from PBMCs. The receptors here all came from a human donor with multiple sclerosis. Each CDR3 is given with its conserved first and last residue. A D gene is named only where the DNA matches it firmly. Clone sizes are given selectively: once, few, many, or a class where the clone is expanded.

clone_size: .; j_call: TRBJ1-1; d_call: TRBD1; v_call: TRBV4-1; cdr3_length: 13; cdr3_nt: TGCGCCAGCAGCCAAGACGGACAGGCTGAAGCTTTCTTT; cdr3_aa: CASSQDGQAEAFF
clone_size: .; j_call: TRBJ2-1; d_call: TRBD2; v_call: TRBV2; cdr3_length: 13; cdr3_nt: TGTGCCAGCACCGCGGGGGGGTACAATGAGCAGTTCTTC; cdr3_aa: CASTAGGYNEQFF
clone_size: .; j_call: TRBJ2-1; d_call: TRBD2; v_call: TRBV3-1; cdr3_length: 16; cdr3_nt: TGTGCCAGCAGCCCGTGGACGGGGGGGCCAAACAATGAGCAGTTCTTC; cdr3_aa: CASSPWTGGPNNEQFF
clone_size: once; j_call: TRBJ1-5; d_call: .; v_call: TRBV7-3; cdr3_length: 15; cdr3_nt: TGTGCCAGCAGCTTAGAGGACTGGGGCAATCAGCCCCAGCATTTT; cdr3_aa: CASSLEDWGNQPQHF
clone_size: .; j_call: TRBJ2-7; d_call: TRBD2; v_call: TRBV4-1; cdr3_length: 16; cdr3_nt: TGCGCCAGCAGCCAAGATCCGACTAGCGCTACCTACGAGCAGTACTTC; cdr3_aa: CASSQDPTSATYEQYF
clone_size: .; j_call: TRBJ2-3; d_call: .; v_call: TRBV10-3; cdr3_length: 12; cdr3_nt: TGTGCCATCACCGAATCAGGAGATACGCAGTATTTT; cdr3_aa: CAITESGDTQYF
clone_size: .; j_call: TRBJ2-1; d_call: TRBD2; v_call: TRBV12-3/TRBV12-4; cdr3_length: 15; cdr3_nt: TGTGCCAGCAGTTTAGTTCTAGCGGGAGACAATGAGCAGTTCTTC; cdr3_aa: CASSLVLAGDNEQFF
clone_size: .; j_call: TRBJ2-7; d_call: .; v_call: TRBV6-1; cdr3_length: 12; cdr3_nt: TGTGCCAGCAGCCTAGGGGGGGTCGAGCAGTACTTC; cdr3_aa: CASSLGGVEQYF
clone_size: .; j_call: TRBJ2-7; d_call: .; v_call: TRBV19; cdr3_length: 13; cdr3_nt: TGTGCCAGTAGTATAGATCCCGGATACGAGCAGTACTTC; cdr3_aa: CASSIDPGYEQYF
clone_size: .; j_call: TRBJ2-2; d_call: TRBD2; v_call: TRBV14; cdr3_length: 17; cdr3_nt: TGTGCCAGCAGCCCCCGCCCCGAGCGGGGAATCACCGGGGAGCTGTTTTTT; cdr3_aa: CASSPRPERGITGELFF
clone_size: .; j_call: TRBJ2-7; d_call: .; v_call: TRBV7-2; cdr3_length: 14; cdr3_nt: TGTGCCAGCAGCTTAGACTTCAGCTCCTACGAGCAGTACTTC; cdr3_aa: CASSLDFSSYEQYF
clone_size: .; j_call: TRBJ2-1; d_call: .; v_call: TRBV27; cdr3_length: 15; cdr3_nt: TGTGCCAGCAGTTTTATGGCTAGCGAGTACAATGAGCAGTTCTTC; cdr3_aa: CASSFMASEYNEQFF
clone_size: .; j_call: TRBJ2-1; d_call: TRBD2; v_call: TRBV27; cdr3_length: 16; cdr3_nt: TGTGCCAGCAGCCCCCACGCGGGGGGCTTCGACAATGAGCAGTTCTTC; cdr3_aa: CASSPHAGGFDNEQFF
clone_size: .; j_call: TRBJ2-5; d_call: TRBD2; v_call: TRBV3-1; cdr3_length: 16; cdr3_nt: TGTGCCAGCAGCCGGCCAGGCGGGAGTGCGGAGGAGACCCAGTACTTC; cdr3_aa: CASSRPGGSAEETQYF
clone_size: few; j_call: TRBJ2-1; d_call: TRBD2; v_call: TRBV6-5; cdr3_length: 11; cdr3_nt: TGTGCCAGCAGCTCGGGACTAGTACAGTTCTTC; cdr3_aa: CASSSGLVQFF
clone_size: .; j_call: TRBJ2-1; d_call: .; v_call: TRBV7-9; cdr3_length: 17; cdr3_nt: TGTGCCAGCAGCTTAAGGGAAGACGGGACAACCTACAATGAGCAGTTCTTC; cdr3_aa: CASSLREDGTTYNEQFF
clone_size: .; j_call: TRBJ2-5; d_call: .; v_call: TRBV7-9; cdr3_length: 14; cdr3_nt: TGTGCCAGCAGCTTACCAGCCCCTGGGGAGACCCAGTACTTC; cdr3_aa: CASSLPAPGETQYF
clone_size: .; j_call: TRBJ2-3; d_call: .; v_call: TRBV5-4; cdr3_length: 14; cdr3_nt: TGTGCCAGCAGCCCAGGGGAAGGGACAGATACGCAGTATTTT; cdr3_aa: CASSPGEGTDTQYF
clone_size: .; j_call: TRBJ2-7; d_call: TRBD1; v_call: TRBV2; cdr3_length: 16; cdr3_nt: TGTGCCAGCAGTGGTCTAAAGGGACAGGGGCTCCGCGAGCAGTACTTC; cdr3_aa: CASSGLKGQGLREQYF
clone_size: .; j_call: TRBJ2-1; d_call: TRBD2; v_call: TRBV24-1; cdr3_length: 15; cdr3_nt: TGTGCCACCAGTGGTAGCGGGGAATCGGTAAATGAGCAGTTCTTC; cdr3_aa: CATSGSGESVNEQFF